The 6 T cell receptor beta chains given below trace back to one sample, sequenced in a study of long-term antiretroviral therapy in people with HIV. This was the immunoSEQ v3.0 assay at survey level. Sequencing used immunoSEQ multiplex PCR; TCRdb keeps in-frame clones, though not all of them. The table includes approximately 24,000 clones, around 88% detected once. The starting material was unsorted PBMCs, obtained about 4.3 years after starting antiretroviral therapy. These receptors came from a man aged 25-40 years with HIV.

V usage is TRBV10-3 and J usage is TRBJ1-1, with 7 nucleotides matching TRBD1. This CDR3 has 11 amino acids. Looked up from germline, CDR1 is ENHRY and CDR2 is SYGVKD. V lost 2 bases, J lost 13 bases, and 4 bases stayed unmatched. In DNA form, the CDR3 reads TGTGCCATCAGTGAGGGGACAGAGGTTTTCTTT. It yields the protein CAISEGTEVFF.

The CDR3 DNA is TGTGCCAGCAGTCCCCCCGGCAGCCCAATATACAATGAGCAGTTCTTC. This translates into CASSPPGSPIYNEQFF. The V gene is TRBV6-6, the J gene TRBJ2-1; no reliable D call. The germline V gene has CDR1 MNHNY and CDR2 SVGAGI (reference sequence). Trimming took 5 bases from V and 4 from J, leaving 18 bases between them. This CDR3 contains 16 residues.

This chain joins TRBV9 and TRBJ1-2, with D unclear. V was clipped by 0 bases and J by 8 bases, with 17 bases between them. This CDR3 region has 15 residues. CDR1 and CDR2 from the germline V gene are SGDLS and YYNGEE. CDR3 in DNA: TGTGCCAGCAGCGTAGAGATCGATATAGGTCTAGGCTACACCTTC. The encoded protein is CASSVEIDIGLGYTF. Together with reference TRBV9 and TRBJ1-2, the CDR3 gives the full variable domain: DSGVTQTPKHLITATGQRVTLRCSPRSGDLSVYWYQQSLDQGLQFLIQYYNGEERAKGNILERFSAQQFPDLHSELNLSSLELGDSALYFCASSVEIDIGLGYTFGSGTRLTVV.

In DNA, the CDR3 is TGTGCCAGCAGCCAAGATTCTACAACGCCTGAAGCTTTCTTT. Translation: CASSQDSTTPEAFF. V gene TRBV4-2 combines with J gene TRBJ1-1, with D hard to call. CDR1 LGHNA and CDR2 YNFKEQ come from the germline V gene. Between the trimmed V and J ends, which lost 0 bases and 6 bases, there was a span of 11 bases. The CDR3 has 14 residues.

This clone was picked up one time. This sequence joins TRBV29-1 and TRBJ2-1; D may be TRBD2 (6 bases). The CDR3 sequence is 13 residues long. Germline V gene lookup returns CDR1 SQVTM and CDR2 ANQGSEA. Deletions cut 6 bases from V and 8 bases from J, with 17 bases between. CDR3 residues: CSVWGERQYEQFF. The CDR3 DNA sequence: TGCAGCGTGTGGGGGGAGAGACAGTATGAGCAGTTCTTC.

In DNA form, the CDR3 reads TGTGCCAGCAGTTACGTGGAGGGTCCGAAAAACATTCAGTACTTC. Residues: CASSYVEGPKNIQYF. V and J are TRBV6-6 and TRBJ2-4, with D maybe TRBD2 (6 bases). CDR3 length equals 15 residues. CDR1 and CDR2 from the germline V gene are MNHNY and SVGAGI (reference sequence). V lost 2 bases and J 4 bases, leaving 12 bases between the germline ends.